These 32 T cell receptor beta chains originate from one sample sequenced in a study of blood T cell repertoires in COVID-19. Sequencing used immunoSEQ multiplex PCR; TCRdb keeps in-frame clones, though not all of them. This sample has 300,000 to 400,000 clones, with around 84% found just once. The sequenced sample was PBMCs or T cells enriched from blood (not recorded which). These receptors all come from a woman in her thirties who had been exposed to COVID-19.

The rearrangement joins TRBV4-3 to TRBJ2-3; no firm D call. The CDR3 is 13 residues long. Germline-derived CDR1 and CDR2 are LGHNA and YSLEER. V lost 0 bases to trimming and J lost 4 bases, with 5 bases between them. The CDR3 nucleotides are TGCGCCAGCAGCCAAGAAACTCCAGATACGCAGTATTTT. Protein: CASSQETPDTQYF.

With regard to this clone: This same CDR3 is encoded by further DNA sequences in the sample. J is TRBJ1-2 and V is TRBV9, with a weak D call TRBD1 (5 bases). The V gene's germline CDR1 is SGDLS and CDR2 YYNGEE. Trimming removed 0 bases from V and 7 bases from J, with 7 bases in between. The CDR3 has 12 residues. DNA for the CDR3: TGTGCCAGCAGCGTAGTGGGGGGTGGCTACACCTTC. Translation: CASSVVGGGYTF.

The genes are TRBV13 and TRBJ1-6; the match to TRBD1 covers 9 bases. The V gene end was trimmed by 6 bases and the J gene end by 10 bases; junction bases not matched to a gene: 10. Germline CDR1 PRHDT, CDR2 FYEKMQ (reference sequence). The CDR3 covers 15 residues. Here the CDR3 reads CASSLMDRGSSPLHF. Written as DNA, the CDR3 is TGTGCCAGCAGTCTAATGGACAGGGGTAGCTCACCCCTCCACTTT.

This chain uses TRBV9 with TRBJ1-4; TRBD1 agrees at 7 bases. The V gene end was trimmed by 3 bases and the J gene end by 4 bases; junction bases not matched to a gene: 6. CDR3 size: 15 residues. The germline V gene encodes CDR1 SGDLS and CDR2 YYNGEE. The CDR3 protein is CASSGQGLGNEKLFF. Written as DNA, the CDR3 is TGTGCCAGCAGCGGACAGGGTCTCGGTAATGAAAAACTGTTTTTT.

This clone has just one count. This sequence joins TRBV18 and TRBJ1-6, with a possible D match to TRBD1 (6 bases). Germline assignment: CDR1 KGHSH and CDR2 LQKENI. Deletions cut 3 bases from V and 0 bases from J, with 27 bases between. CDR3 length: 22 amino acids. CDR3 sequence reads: CASSPILQGPGGSLSYNSPLHF. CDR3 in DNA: TGTGCCAGCTCACCCATCCTACAGGGACCAGGAGGATCCCTCTCCTATAATTCACCCCTCCACTTT.

The CDR3 DNA follows: TGCGCCAGCAATTTAGGGGGCGGATATCAGCCCCAGCATTTT. Translating gives CASNLGGGYQPQHF. The gene calls are TRBV5-1 and TRBJ1-5, with 7 bases aligning to TRBD1. The CDR3 loop spans 14 amino acids. Losses at the gene ends were 6 bases for V and 5 bases for J; bases not matched to a gene: 8. CDR1 is SGHRS and CDR2 is YFSETQ in the germline V gene.

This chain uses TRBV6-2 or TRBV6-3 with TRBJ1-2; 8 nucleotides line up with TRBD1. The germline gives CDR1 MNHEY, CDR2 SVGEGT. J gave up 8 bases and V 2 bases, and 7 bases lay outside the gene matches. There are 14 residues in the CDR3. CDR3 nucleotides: TGTGCCAGCAGTTACGCGACAGGGGCGGGCGGCTACACCTTC. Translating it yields CASSYATGAGGYTF.

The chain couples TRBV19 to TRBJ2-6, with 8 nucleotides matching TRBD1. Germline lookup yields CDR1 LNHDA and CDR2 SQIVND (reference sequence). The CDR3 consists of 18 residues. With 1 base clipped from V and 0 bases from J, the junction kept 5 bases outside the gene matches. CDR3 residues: CASSIGGTGSSGANVLTF. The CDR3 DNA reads TGTGCCAGTAGTATAGGTGGGACAGGTAGCTCTGGGGCCAACGTCCTGACTTTC.

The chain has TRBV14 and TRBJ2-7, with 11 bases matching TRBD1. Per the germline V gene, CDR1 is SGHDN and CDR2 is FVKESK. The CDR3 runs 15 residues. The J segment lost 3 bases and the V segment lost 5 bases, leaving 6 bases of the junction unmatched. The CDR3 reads CASSGQGARYYEQYF. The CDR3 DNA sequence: TGTGCCAGCAGCGGACAGGGGGCGAGATACTACGAGCAGTACTTC.

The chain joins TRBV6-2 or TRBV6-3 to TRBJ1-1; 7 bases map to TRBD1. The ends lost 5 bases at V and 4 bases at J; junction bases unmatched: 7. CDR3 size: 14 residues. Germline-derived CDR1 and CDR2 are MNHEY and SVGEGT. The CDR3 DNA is TGTGCCAGCAGTCAACAGGGGCGCGGCACTGAAGCTTTCTTT. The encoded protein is CASSQQGRGTEAFF.

The CDR3 here is CASSIRGGGETQYF. The CDR3 bases are TGCGCCAGCAGCATAAGGGGCGGAGGGGAGACCCAGTACTTC. The rearrangement uses TRBV5-1 and TRBJ2-5; D is possibly TRBD2 (6 bases). CDR1 SGHRS and CDR2 YFSETQ come from the germline V gene. Trimming removed 4 bases from V and 5 bases from J, with 15 bases in between. The CDR3 is 14 residues long.

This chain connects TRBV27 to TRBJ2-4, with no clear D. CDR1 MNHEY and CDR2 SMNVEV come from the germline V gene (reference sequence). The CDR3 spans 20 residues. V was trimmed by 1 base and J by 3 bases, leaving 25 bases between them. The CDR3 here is CASSLFEQRTPPFYKNIQYF. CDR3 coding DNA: TGTGCCAGCAGTTTATTTGAACAGAGAACACCTCCTTTCTACAAAAACATTCAGTACTTC.

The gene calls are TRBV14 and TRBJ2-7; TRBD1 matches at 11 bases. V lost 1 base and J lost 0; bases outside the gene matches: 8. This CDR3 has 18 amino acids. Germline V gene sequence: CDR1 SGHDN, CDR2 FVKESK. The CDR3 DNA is TGTGCCAGCAGCCAAGTGGGACAGGGGGTGCCGAGCTCCTACGAGCAGTACTTC. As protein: CASSQVGQGVPSSYEQYF.

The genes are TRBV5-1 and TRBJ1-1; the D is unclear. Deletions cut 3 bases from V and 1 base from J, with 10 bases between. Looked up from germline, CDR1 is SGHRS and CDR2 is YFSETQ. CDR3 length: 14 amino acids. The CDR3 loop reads CASSSHSGNTEAFF. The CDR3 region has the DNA TGCGCCAGCAGCTCACATTCGGGGAACACTGAAGCTTTCTTT.

CDR3 loop: CASSLGLAGGHSSYEQYF. The CDR3 DNA reads TGTGCCAGCAGCTTGGGGCTAGCGGGGGGACATAGCTCCTACGAGCAGTACTTC. This chain connects TRBV7-9 to TRBJ2-7; 11 bases agree with TRBD2. The V and J ends lost 3 bases and 0 bases, in that order; junction bases with no gene match: 10. Germline V CDR1 and CDR2: SEHNR, FQNEAQ (reference sequence). CDR3 size: 18 residues.

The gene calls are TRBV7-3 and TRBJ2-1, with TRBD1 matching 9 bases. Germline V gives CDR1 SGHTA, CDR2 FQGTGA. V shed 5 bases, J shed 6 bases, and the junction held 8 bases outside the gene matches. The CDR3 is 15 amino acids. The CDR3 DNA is TGTGCCAGCAGCCGCCCGGGACAGGGTTCCAATGAGCAGTTCTTC. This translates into CASSRPGQGSNEQFF.

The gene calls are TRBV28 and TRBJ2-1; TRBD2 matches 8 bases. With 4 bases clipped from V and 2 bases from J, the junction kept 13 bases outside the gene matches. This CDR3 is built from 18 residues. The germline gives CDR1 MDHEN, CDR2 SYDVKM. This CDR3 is CASSSSSGGGRTYNEQFF. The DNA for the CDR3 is TGTGCCAGCAGTTCTTCCTCGGGGGGCGGGAGGACCTACAATGAGCAGTTCTTC. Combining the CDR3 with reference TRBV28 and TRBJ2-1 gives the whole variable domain DVKVTQSSRYLVKRTGEKVFLECVQDMDHENMFWYRQDPGLGLRLIYFSYDVKMKEKGDIPEGYSVSREKKERFSLILESASTNQTSMYLCASSSSSGGGRTYNEQFFGPGTRLTVL.

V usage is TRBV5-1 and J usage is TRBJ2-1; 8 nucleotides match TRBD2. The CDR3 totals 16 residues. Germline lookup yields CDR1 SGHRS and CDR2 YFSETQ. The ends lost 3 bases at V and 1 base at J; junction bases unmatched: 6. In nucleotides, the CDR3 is TGCGCCAGCAGCTCAAACGGGAGGGGGTCCTACAATGAGCAGTTCTTC. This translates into CASSSNGRGSYNEQFF. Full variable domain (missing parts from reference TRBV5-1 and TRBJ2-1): KAGVTQTPRYLIKTRGQQVTLSCSPISGHRSVSWYQQTPGQGLQFLFEYFSETQRNKGNFPGRFSGRQFSNSRSEMNVSTLELGDSALYLCASSSNGRGSYNEQFFGPGTRLTVL.

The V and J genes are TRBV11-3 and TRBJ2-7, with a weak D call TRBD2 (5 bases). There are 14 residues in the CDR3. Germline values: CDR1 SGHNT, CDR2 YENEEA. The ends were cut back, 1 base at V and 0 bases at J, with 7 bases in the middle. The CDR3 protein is CASSLGRGSYEQYF. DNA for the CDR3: TGTGCCAGCAGCTTAGGCCGGGGCTCCTACGAGCAGTACTTC. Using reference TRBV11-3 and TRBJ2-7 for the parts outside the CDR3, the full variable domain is EAGVVQSPRYKIIEKKQPVAFWCNPISGHNTLYWYLQNLGQGPELLIRYENEEAVDDSQLPKDRFSAERLKGVDSTLKIQPAELGDSAVYLCASSLGRGSYEQYFGPGTRLTVT.

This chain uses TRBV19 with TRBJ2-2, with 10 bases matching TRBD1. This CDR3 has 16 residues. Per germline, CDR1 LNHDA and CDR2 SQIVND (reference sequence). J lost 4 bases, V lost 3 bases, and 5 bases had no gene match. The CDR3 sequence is CASSIGGTGATGELFF. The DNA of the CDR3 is TGTGCCAGTAGTATCGGAGGGACAGGGGCCACCGGGGAGCTGTTTTTT. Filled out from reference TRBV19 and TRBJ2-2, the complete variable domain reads DGGITQSPKYLFRKEGQNVTLSCEQNLNHDAMYWYRQDPGQGLRLIYYSQIVNDFQKGDIAEGYSVSREKKESFPLTVTSAQKNPTAFYLCASSIGGTGATGELFFGEGSRLTVL.

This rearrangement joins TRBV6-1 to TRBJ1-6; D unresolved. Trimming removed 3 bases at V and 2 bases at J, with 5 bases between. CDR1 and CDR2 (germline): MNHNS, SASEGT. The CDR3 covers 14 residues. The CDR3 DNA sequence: TGTGCCAGCAGTGAGGCCCCCTATAATTCACCCCTCCACTTT. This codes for CASSEAPYNSPLHF.

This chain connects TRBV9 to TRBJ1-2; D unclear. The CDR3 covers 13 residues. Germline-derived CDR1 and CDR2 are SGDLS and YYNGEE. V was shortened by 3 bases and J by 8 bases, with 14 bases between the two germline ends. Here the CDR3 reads CASSARIMQGYTF. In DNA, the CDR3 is TGTGCCAGCAGCGCGAGGATCATGCAGGGCTACACCTTC.

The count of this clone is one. The CDR3 sequence is CASSPPSGGVYEQYF. CDR3 in DNA: TGTGCCAGCTCACCACCGAGCGGGGGGGTCTACGAGCAGTACTTC. The genes are TRBV18 and TRBJ2-7; TRBD2 matches at 10 bases. The junction had 2 bases not matched to a gene; V was cut back by 0 bases and J by 3 bases. CDR3 size: 15 residues. Germline V gene lookup returns CDR1 KGHSH and CDR2 LQKENI.

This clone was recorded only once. The chain's CDR3 is CASRLIGGTDEQYF. The CDR3 DNA reads as TGTGCCAGCCGGTTGATTGGGGGGACAGACGAGCAGTACTTC. V usage is TRBV7-9 and J usage is TRBJ2-7; D may be TRBD1 (7 bases). Germline V lookup: CDR1 SEHNR, CDR2 FQNEAQ (reference sequence). There are 14 residues in the CDR3. V was pared by 8 bases and J by 5 bases, with 19 bases between.

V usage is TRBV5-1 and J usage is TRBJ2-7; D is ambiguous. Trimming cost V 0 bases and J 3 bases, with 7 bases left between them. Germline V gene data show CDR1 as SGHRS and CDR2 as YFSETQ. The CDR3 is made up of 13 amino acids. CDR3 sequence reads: CASSLGGDYEQYF. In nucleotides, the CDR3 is TGCGCCAGCAGCTTGGGCGGTGACTACGAGCAGTACTTC.

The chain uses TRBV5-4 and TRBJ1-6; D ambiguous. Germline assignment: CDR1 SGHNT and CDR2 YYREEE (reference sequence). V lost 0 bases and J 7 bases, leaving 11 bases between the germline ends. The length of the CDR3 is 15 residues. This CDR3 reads CASSLGHRNNSPLHF. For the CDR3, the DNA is TGTGCCAGCAGCTTGGGACATAGAAACAATTCACCCCTCCACTTT.

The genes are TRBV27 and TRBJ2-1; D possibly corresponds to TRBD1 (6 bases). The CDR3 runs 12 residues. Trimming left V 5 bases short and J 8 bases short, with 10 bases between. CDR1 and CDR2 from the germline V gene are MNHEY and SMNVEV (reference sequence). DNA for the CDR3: TGTGCCAGCAGTCTCCAGGGGTATGAGCAGTTCTTC. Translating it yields CASSLQGYEQFF.

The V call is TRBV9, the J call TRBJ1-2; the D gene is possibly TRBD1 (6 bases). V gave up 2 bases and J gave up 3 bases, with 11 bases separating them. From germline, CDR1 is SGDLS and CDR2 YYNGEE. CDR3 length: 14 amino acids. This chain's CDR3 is CASSVRGADYGYTF. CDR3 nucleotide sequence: TGTGCCAGCAGCGTCCGGGGGGCCGACTATGGCTACACCTTC.

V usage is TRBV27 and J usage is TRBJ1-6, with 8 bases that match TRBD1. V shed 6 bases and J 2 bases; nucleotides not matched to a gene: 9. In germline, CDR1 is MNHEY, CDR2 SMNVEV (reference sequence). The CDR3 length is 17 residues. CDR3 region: CASRDQGAGAYNSPLHF. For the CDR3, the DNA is TGTGCCAGCAGAGATCAGGGGGCAGGCGCCTATAATTCACCCCTCCACTTT.

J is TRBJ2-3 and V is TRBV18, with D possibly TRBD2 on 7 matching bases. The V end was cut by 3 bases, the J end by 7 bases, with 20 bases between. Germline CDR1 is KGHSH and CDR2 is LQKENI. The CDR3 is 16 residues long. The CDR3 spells CASSPPGRGAEYTQYF. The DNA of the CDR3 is TGTGCCAGCTCACCCCCCGGCCGGGGGGCTGAGTATACGCAGTATTTT.

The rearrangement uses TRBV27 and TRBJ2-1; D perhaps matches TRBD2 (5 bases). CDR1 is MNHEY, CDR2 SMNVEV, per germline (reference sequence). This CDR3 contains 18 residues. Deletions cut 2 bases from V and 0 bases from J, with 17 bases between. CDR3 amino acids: CASSLPPLGYSSYNEQFF. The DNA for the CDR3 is TGTGCCAGCAGTTTACCCCCACTAGGATACAGCTCCTACAATGAGCAGTTCTTC.

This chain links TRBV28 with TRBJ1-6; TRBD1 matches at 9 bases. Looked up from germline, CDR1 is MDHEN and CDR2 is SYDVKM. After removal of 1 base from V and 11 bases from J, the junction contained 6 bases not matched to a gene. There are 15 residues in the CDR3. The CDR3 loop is CASSLSGQGIAPLHF. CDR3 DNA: TGTGCCAGCAGTTTATCTGGACAGGGGATCGCACCCCTCCACTTT.